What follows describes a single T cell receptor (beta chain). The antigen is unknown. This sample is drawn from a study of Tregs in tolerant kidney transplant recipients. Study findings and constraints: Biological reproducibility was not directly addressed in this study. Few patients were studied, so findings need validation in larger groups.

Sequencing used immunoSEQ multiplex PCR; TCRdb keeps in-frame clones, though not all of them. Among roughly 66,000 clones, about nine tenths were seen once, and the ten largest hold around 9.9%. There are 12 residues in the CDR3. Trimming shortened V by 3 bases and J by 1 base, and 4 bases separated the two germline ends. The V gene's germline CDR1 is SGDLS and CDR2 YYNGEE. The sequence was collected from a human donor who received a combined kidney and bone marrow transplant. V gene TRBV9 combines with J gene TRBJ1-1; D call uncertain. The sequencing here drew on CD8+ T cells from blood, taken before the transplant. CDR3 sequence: CASSASNTEAFF. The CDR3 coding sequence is TGTGCCAGCAGCGCGTCGAACACTGAAGCTTTCTTT.